Below, 26 T cell receptor beta chains from the same sample are listed, as sequenced in a study of prognosis after radiotherapy for stage I lung cancer. Starting from genomic DNA, TCR beta CDR3 was amplified through two-round multiplex PCR. Primers were specific to each TRBV and TRBJ gene in first-round PCR. TCRdb ran MiXCR on the multiplex PCR reads and lists one entry per CDR3 protein. This sample has 15,000 to 20,000 distinct CDR3 sequences, with less than 40% found just once. Sequencing was performed on PBMCs, taken before or after stereotactic body radiation therapy (not recorded which). All receptors come from a donor over 45 with non-small cell lung cancer.

The CDR3 reads CASSVLGLGRETQYF. Written as DNA, the CDR3 is TGTGCCAGCAGTGTCCTTGGACTAGGAAGGGAGACCCAGTACTTC. The chain employs TRBV28 and TRBJ2-5, with 7 bases identical to TRBD2. The V gene end was trimmed by 5 bases and the J gene end by 5 bases; junction bases not matched to a gene: 11. The germline V gene has CDR1 MDHEN and CDR2 SYDVKM. The CDR3 extends over 15 amino acids.

At least ten counts were recorded for this clonotype. The chain combines TRBV2 with TRBJ2-7; D unresolved. The V and J ends lost 6 bases and 7 bases respectively, with 10 bases between them. CDR3 length equals 11 residues. The germline gives CDR1 SNHLY, CDR2 FYNNEI. This CDR3 is CASRRNGEQYF. The DNA for the CDR3 is TGTGCCAGCAGGAGAAACGGGGAGCAGTACTTC.

V is TRBV20-1 and J is TRBJ2-3; TRBD2 matches at 9 bases. Germline CDR1 is DFQATT and CDR2 is SNEGSKA (reference sequence). The length of the CDR3 is 17 residues. With 4 bases clipped from V and 1 base from J, the junction kept 12 bases outside the gene matches. In DNA, the CDR3 is TGCAGTGCTACAACTCCCGGGACTAGCAGTCGCACAGATACGCAGTATTTT. Its translation: CSATTPGTSSRTDTQYF.

The chain joins TRBV5-8 to TRBJ2-3; 14 bases map to TRBD2. After removal of 3 bases from V and 6 bases from J, the junction contained 9 bases not matched to a gene. CDR3 length: 17 residues. The V gene's germline CDR1 is SGHTS and CDR2 YDEGEE. The CDR3 bases are TGTGCCAGCAGCTCCTGGGGGACTAGCGGGAGTGGTGATACGCAGTATTTT. It translates to CASSSWGTSGSGDTQYF.

The gene calls are TRBV5-4 and TRBJ2-5, with 7 positions matching TRBD1. The germline gives CDR1 SGHNT, CDR2 YYREEE (reference sequence). The J segment lost 3 bases and the V segment lost 5 bases, leaving 4 bases of the junction unmatched. The CDR3 has 13 amino acids. This CDR3 reads CASRPGTEETQYF. In DNA form, the CDR3 reads TGTGCCAGCAGACCCGGGACAGAAGAGACCCAGTACTTC.

Worth noting for this clonotype: This is likely a read error, given that the CDR3 carries no conserved phenylalanine or tryptophan at its end. This chain links TRBV19 with TRBJ2-3; no clear D gene. The CDR3 is 16 amino acids. V was cut by 1 base and J by 2 bases, with 13 bases left in between. Germline CDR1 and CDR2: LNHDA and SQIVND (reference sequence). The CDR3 DNA reads TGTGCCAGTAGTATAGTAACAGTGTTTATCACAGATACGCAGTATCTT. Its protein product is CASSIVTVFITDTQYL.

Remarks on this clonotype: The junction does not match germline at one end; this may be a read error. V is TRBV6-1 and J is TRBJ2-7; D possibly uses TRBD1 or TRBD2 (5 bases each). Germline V gene lookup returns CDR1 MNHNS and CDR2 SASEGT. CDR3 length: 15 residues. The CDR3, as DNA: TGTGCCAGCACTCTCGGGGACGGGGCACCCTACGAGCAGTGCTTC. This encodes CASTLGDGAPYEQCF.

This clonotype was observed many times. The chain joins TRBV19 to TRBJ2-7; D remains ambiguous. The V gene lost 6 bases and the J gene lost 6 bases, with 15 bases spanning the gap. CDR3 length: 13 residues. The germline gives CDR1 LNHDA, CDR2 SQIVND (reference sequence). CDR3 protein: CASSYDEVGEQYF. CDR3 bases: TGTGCCAGTAGCTATGATGAGGTTGGCGAGCAGTACTTC.

This clonotype has at least ten counts. The V gene is TRBV3-1, the J gene TRBJ2-7, with TRBD2 identical over 15 bases. Trimming took 4 bases from V and 0 from J; bases not matched to a gene: 16. CDR3 size: 21 residues. Germline assignment: CDR1 LGHDT and CDR2 YNNKEL (reference sequence). This CDR3 is CASSPDGFWGLAGGNSYEQYF. The CDR3 nucleotides are TGTGCCAGCAGCCCAGACGGGTTTTGGGGACTAGCGGGAGGAAACTCCTACGAGCAGTACTTC.

This clonotype is a singleton in its sample. The rearrangement uses TRBV6-1 and TRBJ2-1; TRBD2 aligns across 7 bases. This CDR3 has 15 residues. J gave up 8 bases and V 0 bases, and 7 bases lay outside the gene matches. Germline assignment: CDR1 MNHNS and CDR2 SASEGT. CDR3 in DNA: TGTGCCAGCAGTGAAGCCGGCGGGAGTTTCTATGAGCAGTTCTTC. Its protein is CASSEAGGSFYEQFF.

This clonotype was recorded many times. The chain is built from TRBV4-2 and TRBJ2-7; 11 bases map to TRBD1. The CDR3 totals 15 residues. Losses at the gene ends were 1 base for V and 4 bases for J; bases not matched to a gene: 3. Per germline, CDR1 LGHNA and CDR2 YNFKEQ. The CDR3 protein is CASSQVGTGGYEQYF. CDR3 in DNA: TGTGCCAGCAGCCAAGTGGGGACAGGGGGGTACGAGCAGTACTTC.

CDR3 amino acids: CASEGSSYEQYF. The CDR3 bases are TGTGCCAGCGAGGGCAGCTCCTACGAGCAGTACTTC. This sequence joins TRBV12-3 or TRBV12-4 and TRBJ2-7; TRBD2 might be the D (5 bases). This CDR3 has 12 residues. V was shortened by 8 bases and J by 0 bases, with 8 bases between the two germline ends.

In its sample, this clonotype is medium-sized (0.01 to 0.1%). The gene calls are TRBV9 and TRBJ2-3; 7 nucleotides line up with TRBD2. This CDR3 comprises 15 residues. With V trimmed by 0 bases and J by 4 bases, 5 bases remained unmatched. Germline V gene sequence: CDR1 SGDLS, CDR2 YYNGEE. CDR3 protein: CASSVVGGFADTQYF. DNA for the CDR3: TGTGCCAGCAGCGTAGTGGGAGGGTTCGCAGATACGCAGTATTTT.

This clonotype showed up many times. The J gene is TRBJ2-3, the V gene TRBV5-1; no reliable D call. The CDR3 loop spans 14 amino acids. Deletions cut 3 bases from V and 3 bases from J, with 11 bases between. Germline V gene sequence: CDR1 SGHRS, CDR2 YFSETQ. The CDR3: CASSSVQPTDTQYF. In DNA, the CDR3 is TGCGCCAGCAGCTCCGTACAGCCGACAGATACGCAGTATTTT. The full variable domain, its missing parts supplied by reference TRBV5-1 and TRBJ2-3, is KAGVTQTPRYLIKTRGQQVTLSCSPISGHRSVSWYQQTPGQGLQFLFEYFSETQRNKGNFPGRFSGRQFSNSRSEMNVSTLELGDSALYLCASSSVQPTDTQYFGPGTRLTVL.

This clonotype was counted many times. The chain combines TRBV2 with TRBJ2-1; D possibly corresponds to TRBD2 (6 bases). Germline V gene data show CDR1 as SNHLY and CDR2 as FYNNEI. The CDR3 covers 16 residues. Trimming left V 0 bases short and J 8 bases short, with 17 bases between. CDR3 in DNA: TGTGCCAGCAGTGAAGCGCTTCAGGGAACGGGGGATGAGCAGTTCTTC. Protein sequence: CASSEALQGTGDEQFF.

This clonotype was found many times. The chain has TRBV13 and TRBJ2-1, with 10 bases matching TRBD2. The germline gives CDR1 PRHDT, CDR2 FYEKMQ (reference sequence). The CDR3 contains 16 residues. V was pared by 0 bases and J by 9 bases, with 8 bases of the junction left unmatched. CDR3 bases: TGTGCCAGCAGCTTAGGCTACGGGGTAGCGGGAGGTGAGCAGTTCTTC. It encodes CASSLGYGVAGGEQFF.

In this sample, this clonotype is medium-sized. The chain carries TRBV30 and TRBJ1-2; D unresolved. The V gene's germline CDR1 is GTSNPN and CDR2 SVGIG (reference sequence). The CDR3 loop spans 12 amino acids. V lost 1 base to trimming and J lost 8 bases, with 11 bases between them. The CDR3 spells CAWSAGIGGYTF. Here the CDR3 DNA reads TGTGCCTGGAGTGCCGGCATAGGGGGCTACACCTTC.

In its sample, this clonotype was seen many times. The chain uses TRBV20-1 and TRBJ2-6; D gene ambiguous. There are 14 residues in the CDR3. CDR1 is DFQATT, CDR2 SNEGSKA, per germline (reference sequence). Trimming took 3 bases from V and 2 from J, leaving 8 bases between them. The CDR3 is CSARVQPGANVLTF. CDR3 DNA: TGCAGTGCTAGGGTCCAGCCTGGGGCCAACGTCCTGACTTTC.

For this clonotype: This probably arose from a read error, given a far larger clone one base away. V gene TRBV6-9 combines with J gene TRBJ2-2; TRBD2 matches at 11 bases. This CDR3 has 18 residues. In germline, CDR1 is MNHGY, CDR2 SVAAGI. The CDR3 nucleotides are TGTGCCAGCAGTTTTACTAGCGGGAGACCCAAGAACAGCGGGGAGCTGTTTTTT. It yields the protein CASSFTSGRPKNSGELFF.

This clonotype was seen at least ten times. V usage is TRBV20-1 and J usage is TRBJ2-5; D is ambiguous. The length of the CDR3 is 14 residues. CDR1 and CDR2 from the germline V gene are DFQATT and SNEGSKA (reference sequence). V lost 4 bases and J lost 5, with 17 bases in between. CDR3 in DNA: TGCAGTGCTAAGAGTATGCTCGCCCGGGAGACCCAGTACTTC. It translates to CSAKSMLARETQYF.

This clonotype was seen many times. CDR3 region: CATSRAGIYNEQFF. The CDR3 region has the DNA TGTGCCACCAGCAGAGCCGGGATTTACAATGAGCAGTTCTTC. The chain employs TRBV15 and TRBJ2-1; possible D gene TRBD2, 5 bases. CDR1 and CDR2 from the germline V gene are LNHNV and YYDKDF (reference sequence). Trimming took off 1 base at V and 4 bases at J, with 8 bases between the two ends. The CDR3 totals 14 residues.

In this sample, this clonotype turned up many times. This chain connects TRBV4-1 to TRBJ2-7, with D uncertain. Germline V lookup: CDR1 MGHRA, CDR2 YSYEKL. V was shortened by 2 bases and J by 0 bases, with 11 bases between the two germline ends. There are 15 residues in the CDR3. The DNA for the CDR3 is TGCGCCAGCAGCCAAACCACAACTACCTCCTACGAGCAGTACTTC. Translating it yields CASSQTTTTSYEQYF.

In its sample, this clonotype was seen many times. The chain links TRBV6-1 to TRBJ2-3; D tentatively fits TRBD1 or TRBD2 (5 bases each). This CDR3 comprises 14 residues. V lost 2 bases and J 4 bases, leaving 10 bases between the germline ends. From germline, CDR1 is MNHNS and CDR2 SASEGT. The CDR3: CASSEIRGPDTQYF. CDR3 bases: TGTGCCAGCAGTGAAATTCGGGGCCCAGATACGCAGTATTTT.

The rearrangement uses TRBV7-8 and TRBJ2-7, with 11 bases fitting TRBD2. The CDR3 spans 16 residues. The J segment lost 5 bases and the V segment lost 3 bases, leaving 9 bases of the junction unmatched. CDR1 and CDR2 (germline): SGHVS, FQNEAQ. The CDR3 DNA reads as TGTGCCAGCAGCTTTTTGGTGACTAGCGGGAAAGACGAGCAGTACTTC. This codes for CASSFLVTSGKDEQYF.

This clonotype was seen many times. The chain couples TRBV28 to TRBJ2-7; no reliable D call. This CDR3 spans 15 amino acids. Germline lookup yields CDR1 MDHEN and CDR2 SYDVKM. The V end was cut by 1 base, the J end by 0 bases, with 10 bases between. CDR3 loop: CASSLYDGSSYEQYF. The DNA for the CDR3 is TGTGCCAGCAGTTTATATGACGGAAGCTCCTACGAGCAGTACTTC.

This clonotype was found many times. This chain links TRBV12-3 or TRBV12-4 with TRBJ1-5, with 8 nucleotides matching TRBD1. This CDR3 region has 17 residues. V dropped 6 bases and J dropped 2; count of bases not matched to a gene: 12. The CDR3 region is CASSNGQGGLGNQPQHF. The DNA for the CDR3 is TGTGCCAGCAGCAATGGACAGGGAGGTTTGGGCAATCAGCCCCAGCATTTT.